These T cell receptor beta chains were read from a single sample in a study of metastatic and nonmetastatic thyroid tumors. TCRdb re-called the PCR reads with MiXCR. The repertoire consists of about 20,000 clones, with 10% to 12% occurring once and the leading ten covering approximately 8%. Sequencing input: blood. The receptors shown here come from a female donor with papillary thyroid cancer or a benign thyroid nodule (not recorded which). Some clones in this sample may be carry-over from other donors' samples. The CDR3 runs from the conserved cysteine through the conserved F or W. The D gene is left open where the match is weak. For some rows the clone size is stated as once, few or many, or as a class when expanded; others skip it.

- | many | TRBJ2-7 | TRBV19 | CASSMEQGPYEQYF | TGTGCCAGTAGTATGGAGCAGGGTCCCTACGAGCAGTACTTC
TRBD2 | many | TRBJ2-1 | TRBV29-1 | CSGEVPSGLSRIF | TGCAGCGGTGAGGTACCTAGCGGCCTTTCGAGGATCTTC
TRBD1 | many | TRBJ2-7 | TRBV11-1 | CASSLDDRDPSYEQYF | TGTGCCAGCAGCTTAGACGACAGGGATCCCTCCTACGAGCAGTACTTC
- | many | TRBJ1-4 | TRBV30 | CAWRRTSTTNEKLFF | TGTGCCTGGAGACGGACATCCACAACTAATGAAAAACTGTTTTTT
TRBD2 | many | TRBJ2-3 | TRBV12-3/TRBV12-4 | CASRGRGGSTDTQYF | TGTGCCAGCAGAGGACGGGGGGGGAGCACAGATACGCAGTATTTT
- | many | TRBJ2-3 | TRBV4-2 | CASSQDENTGTTDTQYF | TGTGCCAGCAGCCAAGATGAGAATACAGGGACGACAGATACGCAGTATTTT
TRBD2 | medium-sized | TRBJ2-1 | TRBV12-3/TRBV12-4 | CASSPTGGLNEQFF | TGTGCCAGCAGTCCGACGGGAGGTCTCAATGAGCAGTTCTTC
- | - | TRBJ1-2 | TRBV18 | CASSPRSSENYGYTF | TGTGCCAGCTCACCACGGTCCAGCGAGAACTATGGCTACACCTTC
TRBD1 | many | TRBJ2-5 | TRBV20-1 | CSAQTGGLEETQYF | TGCAGTGCCCAGACAGGGGGCTTAGAAGAGACCCAGTACTTC
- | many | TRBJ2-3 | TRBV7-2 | CASSLDSPSQYF | TGTGCCAGCAGCTTAGACTCCCCGTCGCAGTATTTT
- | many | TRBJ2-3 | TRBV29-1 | CSVETPSPTLGVTDTQYF | TGCAGCGTTGAAACCCCCTCCCCCACCCTGGGAGTCACAGATACGCAGTATTTT
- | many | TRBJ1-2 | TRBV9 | CASSPPPGRQIMPAGYTF | TGTGCCAGCAGCCCGCCTCCCGGACGCCAGATTATGCCAGCTGGCTACACCTTC
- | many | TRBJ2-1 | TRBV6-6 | CASSRGGLQTGTRVIEQFF | TGTGCCAGCAGTCGCGGGGGCCTACAAACCGGGACTCGCGTGATTGAGCAGTTCTTC
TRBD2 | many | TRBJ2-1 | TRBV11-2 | CASSSRTSVLNNEQFF | TGTGCCAGCAGCTCCCGGACTAGCGTTCTAAACAATGAGCAGTTCTTC
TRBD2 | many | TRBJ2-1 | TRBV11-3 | CASSVASSGDNEQFF | TGTGCCAGCAGCGTGGCGTCAAGCGGGGACAATGAGCAGTTCTTC
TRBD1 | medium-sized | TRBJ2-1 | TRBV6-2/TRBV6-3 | CASNRGSYNEQFF | TGTGCCAGCAACAGGGGTTCCTACAATGAGCAGTTCTTC
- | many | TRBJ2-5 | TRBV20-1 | CSATPEAVEETQYF | TGCAGTGCCACCCCCGAGGCGGTGGAGGAGACCCAGTACTTC
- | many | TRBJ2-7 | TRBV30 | CALRTARGFYEQYF | TGTGCCCTCAGGACAGCCCGAGGGTTCTACGAGCAGTACTTC
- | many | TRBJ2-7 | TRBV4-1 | CASSPAYRAVEERLGYEQYF | TGCGCCAGCAGCCCCGCATATAGGGCGGTGGAAGAACGGTTAGGCTACGAACAGTACTTC
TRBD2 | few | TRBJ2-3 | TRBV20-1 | CSDRGLAISTDTQYF | TGCAGTGATAGGGGACTAGCGATTAGCACAGATACGCAGTATTTT
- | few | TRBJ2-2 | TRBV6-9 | CASSYPGTVELFF | TGTGCCAGCAGTTACCCGGGGACCGTGGAGCTGTTTTTT
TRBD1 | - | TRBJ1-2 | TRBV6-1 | CDSSPGTDLYGYTF | TGTGACAGCAGTCCTGGGACAGACTTATATGGGTACACCTTC
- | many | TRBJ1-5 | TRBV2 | CASSGGDRQPQHF | TGTGCCAGCAGTGGGGGTGATCGTCAGCCCCAGCATTTT
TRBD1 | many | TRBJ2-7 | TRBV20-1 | CSARDGTGFYEQYF | TGCAGTGCTAGAGATGGGACAGGGTTTTACGAGCAGTACTTC
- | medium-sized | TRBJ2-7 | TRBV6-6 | CASSYSLNYEQYF | TGTGCCAGCAGTTATTCCCTGAACTACGAGCAGTACTTC
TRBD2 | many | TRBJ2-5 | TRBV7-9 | CASSAALAGLGETQYF | TGTGCCAGCAGCGCCGCACTAGCGGGACTTGGGGAGACCCAGTACTTC
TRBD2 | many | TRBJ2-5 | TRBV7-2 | CAIASGRLATQYF | TGTGCCATTGCTAGCGGGAGGCTAGCTACCCAGTACTTC
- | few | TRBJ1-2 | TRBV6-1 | CASSEHWGGGSYGYTF | TGTGCCAGCAGTGAACACTGGGGAGGCGGGAGCTATGGCTACACCTTC
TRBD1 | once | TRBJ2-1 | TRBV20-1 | CSAPRGDRGVYNEQFF | TGCAGTGCCCCGAGGGGGGACAGGGGTGTCTACAATGAGCAGTTCTTC
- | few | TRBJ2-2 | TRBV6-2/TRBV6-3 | CASIIRGGELFF | TGTGCCAGCATTATCCGTGGCGGGGAGCTGTTTTTT
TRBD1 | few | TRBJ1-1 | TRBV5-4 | CASSSTWGTALPSTEAFF | TGTGCCAGCAGCTCGACATGGGGGACAGCCCTCCCGAGCACTGAAGCTTTCTTT
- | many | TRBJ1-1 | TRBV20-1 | CSAGRVGAGNTEAFF | TGCAGTGCTGGAAGAGTAGGGGCCGGGAACACTGAAGCTTTCTTT
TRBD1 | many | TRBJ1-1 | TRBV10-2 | CASRQGALGTEAFF | TGCGCCAGCAGACAGGGGGCGCTGGGGACTGAAGCTTTCTTT
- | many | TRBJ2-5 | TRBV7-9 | CATGDFGETQYF | TGTGCCACCGGGGACTTCGGAGAGACCCAGTACTTC
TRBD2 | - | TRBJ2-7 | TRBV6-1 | CATSEREFYAQYF | TGTGCCACGAGTGAGCGGGAGTTTTACGCCCAGTACTTC
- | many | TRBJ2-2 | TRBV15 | CATSRGIPGADTGELFF | TGTGCCACCAGCAGAGGAATCCCGGGGGCTGACACCGGGGAGCTGTTTTTT
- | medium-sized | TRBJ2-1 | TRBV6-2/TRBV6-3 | CASGLSGPGEQFF | TGTGCCAGCGGTCTCAGCGGACCTGGGGAGCAGTTCTTC
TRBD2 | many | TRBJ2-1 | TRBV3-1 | CASSQERGSSYNEQFF | TGTGCCAGCAGCCAAGAGCGGGGGAGCTCCTACAATGAGCAGTTCTTC
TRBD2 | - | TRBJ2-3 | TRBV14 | CASSQYGRDTQYF | TGTGCCAGCAGCCAATACGGGAGGGATACGCAGTATTTT
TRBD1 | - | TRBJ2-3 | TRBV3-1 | CASSQDGTGGADTQYF | TGTGCCAGCAGCCAAGACGGGACAGGGGGCGCAGATACGCAGTATTTT
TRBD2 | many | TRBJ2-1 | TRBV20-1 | CSASGLAGGMDNEQFF | TGCAGTGCCAGTGGACTAGCGGGAGGGATGGACAATGAGCAGTTCTTC
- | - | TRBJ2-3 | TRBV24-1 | CATSDPGSYTDTQYF | TGTGCCACCAGTGATCCCGGGTCTTACACAGATACGCAGTATTTT
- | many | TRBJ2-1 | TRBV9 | CASSAGLGLSEQFF | TGTGCCAGCAGCGCGGGACTGGGGCTCTCTGAGCAGTTCTTC
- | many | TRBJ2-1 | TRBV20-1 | CSARDLSAATYNEQFF | TGCAGTGCTAGAGATCTCTCAGCAGCAACCTACAATGAGCAGTTCTTC
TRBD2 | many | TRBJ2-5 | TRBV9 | CASSARTSGRGETQYF | TGTGCCAGCAGCGCCCGGACTAGCGGGAGAGGAGAGACCCAGTACTTC
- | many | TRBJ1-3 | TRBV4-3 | CASSQERSSGNTIYF | TGCGCCAGCAGCCAAGAACGGTCCTCTGGAAACACCATATATTTT
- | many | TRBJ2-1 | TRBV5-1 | CASSFGGIYNEQFF | TGCGCCAGCAGCTTCGGAGGGATTTACAATGAGCAGTTCTTC
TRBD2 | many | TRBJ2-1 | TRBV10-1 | CARVGGLAGGRSYNEQFF | TGCGCCAGAGTGGGGGGACTAGCGGGTGGAAGGTCCTACAATGAGCAGTTCTTC
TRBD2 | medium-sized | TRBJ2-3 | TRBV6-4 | CASSDGNSGSTDTQYF | TGTGCCAGCAGTGACGGGAATAGCGGGAGCACAGATACGCAGTATTTT
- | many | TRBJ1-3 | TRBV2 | CASSGFVLNTIYF | TGTGCCAGCAGTGGGTTCGTTTTAAACACCATATATTTT
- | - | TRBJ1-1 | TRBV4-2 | CASSQDGTSGTEAFF | TGTGCCAGCAGCCAAGATGGGACTTCGGGAACTGAAGCTTTCTTT